These 4 T cell receptor beta chains originate from one sample sequenced in a study of metastatic and nonmetastatic thyroid tumors. TCRdb re-clonotyped the PCR reads through MiXCR. This table holds about 13,000 clones, approximately 30% found once. Patients were all untreated before their thyroid surgery. Specimen: tumor tissue. Source of these receptors: a male donor with papillary thyroid cancer or a benign thyroid nodule (not recorded which). Some clones in this sample may be carry-over from other donors' samples.

This clone was picked up a small number of times. V is TRBV28 and J is TRBJ1-1; unclear D gene. Trimming took 5 bases from V and 0 from J, leaving 13 bases between them. The CDR3 is 15 amino acids. The germline V gene encodes CDR1 MDHEN and CDR2 SYDVKM. CDR3 DNA: TGTGCCAGCAGTCCTCGAGGGTATCTGAACACTGAAGCTTTCTTT. Protein product: CASSPRGYLNTEAFF.

By sample fraction, this clone is medium-sized. One end of the junction fails to match germline, which may point to a read error. The chain recombines TRBV2 with TRBJ2-2; 8 bases fit TRBD2. CDR3 size: 15 residues. CDR1 is SNHLY and CDR2 is FYNNEI in the germline V gene. Here the CDR3 reads CASREGSGKAGELFF. The CDR3 DNA sequence: TGTGCCAGCAGAGAAGGTAGCGGGAAGGCCGGGGAGCTGTTTTTT.

This clone was found many times. In the same sample, other DNA sequences code for this CDR3. This chain joins TRBV19 and TRBJ2-3; 7 bases align to TRBD1. V was clipped by 7 bases and J by 0 bases; unmatched bases: 4. The CDR3 length is 14 residues. Germline V gene lookup returns CDR1 LNHDA and CDR2 SQIVND (reference sequence). Here the CDR3 reads CASKGAPSTDTQYF. The CDR3, as DNA: TGTGCCAGTAAGGGGGCCCCTAGCACAGATACGCAGTATTTT. Combining the CDR3 with reference TRBV19 and TRBJ2-3 gives the whole variable domain DGGITQSPKYLFRKEGQNVTLSCEQNLNHDAMYWYRQDPGQGLRLIYYSQIVNDFQKGDIAEGYSVSREKKESFPLTVTSAQKNPTAFYLCASKGAPSTDTQYFGPGTRLTVL.

By share, this clone counts as large. The chain combines TRBV5-5 with TRBJ2-7; 10 bases align to TRBD1. J was trimmed by 1 base and V by 4 bases; bases with no gene match: 8. The CDR3 sequence is 16 residues long. Germline loops: CDR1 SGHKS, CDR2 YYEKEE (reference sequence). CDR3 nucleotide sequence: TGTGCCAGCAGCCCGAGACAGGGGGCGATATCCTACGAGCAGTACTTC. Translating gives CASSPRQGAISYEQYF.